These 2 T cell receptor beta chains share one sample of origin, sequenced in a study of technical replicates of blood from a handful of donors. Clones were sequenced by immunoSEQ multiplex PCR, and TCRdb holds only the in-frame ones, with some missing. The repertoire includes 70,000 to 80,000 clones, roughly 90% of them detected once, and about 0.4% sits in the top ten. Sample: T cells isolated from PBMCs. These receptors came from a human donor in good health.

V gene TRBV11-2 combines with J gene TRBJ1-3; possibly TRBD1 for D (5 bases). The germline CDR1 and CDR2 sequences are SGHAT and FQNNGV. The CDR3 sequence is 15 residues long. V lost 5 bases to trimming and J lost 2 bases, with 13 bases between them. CDR3 loop: CASSLGRTTGNTIYF. In DNA form, the CDR3 reads TGTGCCAGCAGCCTCGGACGGACAACTGGAAACACCATATATTTT.

J is TRBJ2-2 and V is TRBV5-6, with 7 bases aligning to TRBD1. J lost 2 bases, V lost 4 bases, and 5 bases had no gene match. This CDR3 is 15 amino acids long. Germline CDR1 and CDR2: SGHDT and YYEEEE. CDR3 residues: CASSLRDRNTGELFF. The CDR3 bases are TGTGCCAGCAGCCTAAGGGACAGAAACACCGGGGAGCTGTTTTTT.